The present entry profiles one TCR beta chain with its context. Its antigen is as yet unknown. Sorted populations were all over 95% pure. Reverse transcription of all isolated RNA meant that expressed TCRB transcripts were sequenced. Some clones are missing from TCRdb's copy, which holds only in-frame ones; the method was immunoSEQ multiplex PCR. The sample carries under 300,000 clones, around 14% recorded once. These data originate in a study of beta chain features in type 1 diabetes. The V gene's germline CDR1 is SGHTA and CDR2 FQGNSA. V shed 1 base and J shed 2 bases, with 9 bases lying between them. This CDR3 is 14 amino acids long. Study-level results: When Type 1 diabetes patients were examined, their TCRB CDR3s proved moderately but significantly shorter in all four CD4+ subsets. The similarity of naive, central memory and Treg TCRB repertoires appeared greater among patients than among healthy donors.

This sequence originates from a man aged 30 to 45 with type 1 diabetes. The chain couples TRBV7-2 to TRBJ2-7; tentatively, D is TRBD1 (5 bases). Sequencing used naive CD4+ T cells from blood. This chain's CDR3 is CASSLVARAYEQYF. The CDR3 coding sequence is TGTGCCAGCAGCTTAGTTGCCAGGGCCTACGAGCAGTACTTC.